The next 18 T cell receptor beta chains were all read from a single sample in a study of response to subunit inactivated influenza vaccine. TCRdb processed the RT-PCR reads anew with MiXCR; each CDR3 protein has one entry. Of fewer than 700,000 distinct CDR3 sequences in the sample, 10% to 15% were seen once. The specimen comprised PBMCs from blood, sampled roughly 6 weeks after vaccination. Receptors originate from a man aged 50 or older who received an inactivated influenza vaccine.

Turning to this clonotype: One junction end disagrees with the germline gene, perhaps due to a read error. The V and J genes are TRBV6-2 or TRBV6-3 and TRBJ2-7; no firm D call. The CDR3 covers 13 residues. Germline CDR1 MNHEY, CDR2 SVGEGT. The CDR3 coding sequence is TGTGCCAGCAGTTACTCGATTGAGTCACGGCTGGACTTC. Amino acids: CASSYSIESRLDF.

A few counts support this clonotype. V is TRBV7-6 and J is TRBJ2-7; 7 nucleotides align to TRBD2. Germline assignment: CDR1 SGHVS and CDR2 FNYEAQ. Trimming at V came to 0 bases and at J to 5 bases, leaving 4 bases not matched to a gene. This CDR3 has 14 residues. CDR3 in amino acids: CASSLATSFNEQYF. The CDR3 coding sequence is TGTGCCAGCAGCTTAGCGACTAGCTTCAACGAGCAGTACTTC.

This clonotype was counted many times. The chain has TRBV7-2 and TRBJ2-5, with D unresolved. V lost 5 bases, J lost 5 bases, and 6 bases lay in between. Germline lookup yields CDR1 SGHTA and CDR2 FQGNSA. This CDR3 spans 11 amino acids. CDR3: CASSLFETQYF. The CDR3 DNA reads TGTGCCAGCAGCCTCTTTGAGACCCAGTACTTC.

This clonotype was detected a few times. The rearrangement links TRBV20-1 to TRBJ2-3; 9 bases are shared with TRBD2. Trimming removed 1 base from V and 4 bases from J; junction bases left unmatched: 6. The CDR3 consists of 15 residues. The germline CDR1 and CDR2 sequences are DFQATT and SNEGSKA (reference sequence). The CDR3 region has the DNA TGCAGTGCTAGAGCGGCGGGAGGGATGGCAGATACGCAGTATTTT. The encoded protein is CSARAAGGMADTQYF.

The chain recombines TRBV12-3 or TRBV12-4 with TRBJ2-2; 10 bases are shared with TRBD2. V lost 2 bases to trimming and J lost 5 bases; unmatched junction nucleotides: 5. There are 16 residues in the CDR3. CDR3 bases: TGTGCCAGCAGTTTACATTTAGCGGGAGGAACCGGGGAGCTGTTTTTT. Encoded protein: CASSLHLAGGTGELFF.

This clonotype has just one count. V usage is TRBV3-1 and J usage is TRBJ2-3, with 9 bases that match TRBD1. This CDR3 is 16 amino acids long. CDR1 and CDR2 (germline): LGHDT, YNNKEL (reference sequence). V gave up 1 base and J gave up 4 bases; unmatched junction bases: 6. Here the CDR3 DNA reads TGTGCCAGCAGCCAAGCCGGGACAGGGACGGCAGATACGCAGTATTTT. Translating it yields CASSQAGTGTADTQYF.

In this sample, this clonotype turned up a few times. This chain links TRBV5-1 with TRBJ2-1; 9 nucleotides agree with TRBD1. V lost 4 bases and J lost 7; bases outside the gene matches: 3. The length of the CDR3 is 13 residues. The germline V gene has CDR1 SGHRS and CDR2 YFSETQ. In nucleotides, the CDR3 is TGCGCCAGCAGCAGGACAGGGGAGAATGAGCAGTTCTTC. Protein product: CASSRTGENEQFF.

The CDR3, as DNA: TGTGCCAGCAGCTCCTCGGGACTAGCGGCCAATGAGCAGTTCTTC. Its translation is CASSSSGLAANEQFF. The rearrangement links TRBV7-2 to TRBJ2-1; 11 nucleotides line up with TRBD2. V lost 4 bases to trimming and J lost 6 bases; unmatched junction nucleotides: 5. The CDR3 length is 15 residues. The germline V gene has CDR1 SGHTA and CDR2 FQGNSA.

In regard to this clonotype: With a much larger clone just one base away, this may be a read error. The chain links TRBV11-2 to TRBJ2-2; maybe TRBD2 (6 bases). Germline loops: CDR1 SGHAT, CDR2 FQNNGV. The CDR3 loop spans 14 amino acids. CDR3 amino acids: CASSSQRNTGGLFF. The CDR3 nucleotides read TGTGCCAGCAGCTCGCAGCGGAACACCGGGGGGCTGTTTTTT.

This clonotype was seen more than once but under ten times. V is TRBV29-1 and J is TRBJ2-1, with 9 bases lining up with TRBD2. The CDR3 sequence is 15 residues long. Germline values: CDR1 SQVTM, CDR2 ANQGSEA. J was trimmed by 8 bases and V by 6 bases; bases with no gene match: 14. CDR3 nucleotides: TGCAGCGTACCCTGGGCGGGAGGGCCGGCTTATGAGCAGTTCTTC. This translates into CSVPWAGGPAYEQFF.

Only a few counts were recorded for this clonotype. The rearrangement joins TRBV29-1 to TRBJ1-2, with D perhaps TRBD1 (5 bases). Trimming cost V 4 bases and J 8 bases, with 14 bases left between them. The CDR3 has 12 residues. CDR1 and CDR2 (germline): SQVTM, ANQGSEA. CDR3 loop: CSVGSPKGGYTF. DNA for the CDR3: TGCAGCGTTGGGTCCCCGAAGGGGGGCTACACCTTC. Combining the CDR3 with reference TRBV29-1 and TRBJ1-2 gives the whole variable domain SAVISQKPSRDICQRGTSLTIQCQVDSQVTMMFWYRQQPGQSLTLIATANQGSEATYESGFVIDKFPISRPNLTFSTLTVSNMSPEDSSIYLCSVGSPKGGYTFGSGTRLTVV.

This clonotype was seen a handful of times. The chain joins TRBV7-9 to TRBJ2-4; no clear D. The CDR3 totals 15 residues. The germline gives CDR1 SEHNR, CDR2 FQNEAQ (reference sequence). V was shortened by 7 bases and J by 7 bases, with 20 bases between the two germline ends. In DNA form, the CDR3 reads TGTGCCAGCAACCTAGGCGGAAGTAGTTGGAACATTCAGTACTTC. It specifies CASNLGGSSWNIQYF.

This clonotype occurred many times. The chain uses TRBV6-2 or TRBV6-3 and TRBJ1-5, with 8 nucleotides matching TRBD1. The CDR3 totals 16 residues. Losses at the gene ends were 6 bases for V and 2 bases for J; bases not matched to a gene: 9. Germline CDR1 MNHEY, CDR2 SVGEGT. The CDR3 nucleotides read TGTGCCAGCAGAGAGAGTGGACAGGGACGCAATCAGCCCCAGCATTTT. It specifies CASRESGQGRNQPQHF.

This clonotype has at least ten counts. The chain carries TRBV7-2 and TRBJ2-2; perhaps TRBD2 as D (6 bases). Germline V gene data show CDR1 as SGHTA and CDR2 as FQGNSA. The V end lost 5 bases, the J end lost 8 bases, and 18 bases lay between the germline ends. CDR3 size: 15 residues. Written as DNA, the CDR3 is TGTGCCAGCAGCAACAAGGCCGGGACTTCAGGGGAGCTGTTTTTT. Amino acids: CASSNKAGTSGELFF. Based on the CDR3 plus reference TRBV7-2 and TRBJ2-2, the full variable domain is GAGVSQSPSNKVTEKGKDVELRCDPISGHTALYWYRQSLGQGLEFLIYFQGNSAPDKSGLPSDRFSAERTGGSVSTLTIQRTQQEDSAVYLCASSNKAGTSGELFFGEGSRLTVL.

The V call is TRBV4-3, the J call TRBJ2-1, with D possibly matching TRBD1 (5 bases). V was pared by 1 base and J by 4 bases, with 8 bases between. Germline assignment: CDR1 LGHNA and CDR2 YSLEER. CDR3 length equals 14 residues. The CDR3 DNA reads as TGCGCCAGCAGCCAAGTAGGGGTTTACAATGAGCAGTTCTTC. Translation gives CASSQVGVYNEQFF.

The gene calls are TRBV29-1 and TRBJ2-7, with 7 positions matching TRBD1. The CDR3 extends over 13 amino acids. The trim removed 6 bases at V and 1 base at J, leaving 6 bases unmatched. Germline V gene lookup returns CDR1 SQVTM and CDR2 ANQGSEA. In DNA form, the CDR3 reads TGCAGCGTCCGAACAGGGGATTCCTACGAGCAGTACTTC. It is translated as CSVRTGDSYEQYF.

In this sample, this clonotype turned up many times. The rearrangement uses TRBV5-1 and TRBJ2-3; maybe TRBD1 (5 bases). With 3 bases removed from V and 0 bases from J, the gap between germline ends came to 11 bases. Germline-derived CDR1 and CDR2 are SGHRS and YFSETQ. This CDR3 has 15 residues. Here the CDR3 reads CASSSLTESTDTQYF. Written as DNA, the CDR3 is TGCGCCAGCAGCTCCCTGACAGAAAGCACAGATACGCAGTATTTT. The full variable domain, with the rest looked up from reference TRBV5-1 and TRBJ2-3, is KAGVTQTPRYLIKTRGQQVTLSCSPISGHRSVSWYQQTPGQGLQFLFEYFSETQRNKGNFPGRFSGRQFSNSRSEMNVSTLELGDSALYLCASSSLTESTDTQYFGPGTRLTVL.

This clonotype occurred a few times. The chain carries TRBV20-1 and TRBJ1-2; TRBD1 might be the D (5 bases). The CDR3 is 11 amino acids. V gave up 5 bases and J gave up 5 bases, with 9 bases separating them. Germline CDR1 reads DFQATT; CDR2 reads SNEGSKA (reference sequence). The CDR3 DNA sequence: TGCAGTGCTGGGGCAGGGTATGGCTACACCTTC. Its translation: CSAGAGYGYTF.